Shown below are 31 T cell receptor beta chains from a single sample sequenced in a study of blood T cell repertoires in COVID-19. Clones were read by immunoSEQ multiplex PCR, and TCRdb kept only the in-frame ones, dropping some. This sample carries about 39,000 clones, around 85% of them seen once, and the ten largest clones take about 9.3%. The sequenced sample consisted of peripheral blood. All receptors derive from a human donor in a cohort sampled during active COVID-19.

The genes are TRBV4-1 and TRBJ2-1; TRBD2 agrees at 8 bases. Germline CDR1 MGHRA, CDR2 YSYEKL. CDR3 length: 13 amino acids. The J segment lost 7 bases and the V segment lost 4 bases, leaving 3 bases of the junction unmatched. The CDR3 nucleotides read TGCGCCAGCAGCCGTGGGACTAGGAATGAGCAGTTCTTC. It is translated as CASSRGTRNEQFF.

The genes are TRBV18 and TRBJ2-7; D remains ambiguous. Trimming took 3 bases from V and 5 from J, leaving 8 bases between them. The CDR3 consists of 12 residues. Per germline, CDR1 KGHSH and CDR2 LQKENI. CDR3 protein: CASSPVDNEQYF. The CDR3, as DNA: TGTGCCAGCTCACCCGTCGACAACGAGCAGTACTTC.

This clone is classed as medium-sized. V and J are TRBV4-1 and TRBJ2-7; TRBD2 matches at 15 bases. Germline-derived CDR1 and CDR2 are MGHRA and YSYEKL. The trim removed 3 bases at V and 5 bases at J, leaving 2 bases unmatched. This CDR3 is 15 amino acids long. In nucleotides, the CDR3 is TGCGCCAGCAGCCACCGGACTAGCGGGAGGGACGAGCAGTACTTC. It codes for CASSHRTSGRDEQYF.

The rearrangement links TRBV5-4 to TRBJ2-1; the match to TRBD2 covers 8 bases. CDR1 SGHNT and CDR2 YYREEE come from the germline V gene (reference sequence). This CDR3 spans 16 amino acids. V shed 0 bases and J 5 bases; nucleotides not matched to a gene: 7. This CDR3 reads CASSLGGLGFDNEQFF. CDR3 bases: TGTGCCAGCAGCTTGGGGGGACTAGGTTTCGACAATGAGCAGTTCTTC.

This clone was counted a single time. This chain links TRBV29-1 with TRBJ2-5, with 11 bases that match TRBD1. The V gene end was trimmed by 3 bases and the J gene end by 3 bases; junction bases not matched to a gene: 9. Per the germline V gene, CDR1 is SQVTM and CDR2 is ANQGSEA. The CDR3 is made up of 16 amino acids. CDR3 residues: CSVEGLRDRGEETQYF. CDR3 sequence (DNA): TGCAGCGTTGAGGGCCTCCGGGACAGGGGGGAAGAGACCCAGTACTTC.

This chain uses TRBV19 with TRBJ1-2; tentatively, D is TRBD1 (5 bases). The germline V and J ends were trimmed by 6 bases and 1 base, with 12 bases remaining between them. This CDR3 is 14 amino acids long. CDR1 and CDR2 from the germline V gene are LNHDA and SQIVND (reference sequence). DNA for the CDR3: TGTGCCAGTAGAGGACAAGGGATTAACTATGGCTACACCTTC. Amino acid sequence: CASRGQGINYGYTF. The full variable domain, in which reference TRBV19 and TRBJ1-2 provide the parts outside the CDR3, is DGGITQSPKYLFRKEGQNVTLSCEQNLNHDAMYWYRQDPGQGLRLIYYSQIVNDFQKGDIAEGYSVSREKKESFPLTVTSAQKNPTAFYLCASRGQGINYGYTFGSGTRLTVV.

The rearrangement joins TRBV12-3 or TRBV12-4 to TRBJ2-7, with 7 bases lining up with TRBD1. This CDR3 is built from 13 residues. The V segment lost 6 bases and the J segment 0 bases; nucleotides outside the gene matches: 2. CDR3 sequence: CASRDRSSYEQYF. CDR3 nucleotides: TGTGCCAGCAGGGACAGGAGCTCCTACGAGCAGTACTTC.

This chain uses TRBV6-4 with TRBJ2-1, with TRBD2 matching over 8 bases. The CDR3 is made up of 14 amino acids. Losses at the gene ends were 4 bases for V and 7 bases for J; bases not matched to a gene: 6. CDR1 and CDR2 from the germline V gene are MRHNA and SNTAGT. The DNA of the CDR3 is TGTGCCAGCAGTGGGGGACTAGAGGCTAATGAGCAGTTCTTC. Translated: CASSGGLEANEQFF.

The chain has TRBV7-9 and TRBJ2-7; 12 bases align to TRBD2. CDR1 is SEHNR and CDR2 is FQNEAQ in the germline V gene (reference sequence). J was trimmed by 2 bases and V by 7 bases; bases with no gene match: 3. The CDR3 spans 14 residues. The chain's CDR3 is CASTLAGGPYEQYF. The DNA for the CDR3 is TGTGCCAGCACCCTAGCGGGGGGGCCCTACGAGCAGTACTTC.

The chain combines TRBV2 with TRBJ2-7; TRBD2 aligns across 8 bases. The germline V gene has CDR1 SNHLY and CDR2 FYNNEI. V shed 4 bases, J shed 5 bases, and the junction held 10 bases outside the gene matches. CDR3 size: 15 residues. CDR3 loop: CASSARPGGADEQYF. The CDR3 DNA reads as TGTGCCAGCAGTGCCCGGCCGGGGGGGGCCGACGAGCAGTACTTC.

The chain recombines TRBV18 with TRBJ1-5; 8 bases map to TRBD1. The ends lost 5 bases at V and 8 bases at J; junction bases unmatched: 8. The CDR3 extends over 14 amino acids. Germline lookup yields CDR1 KGHSH and CDR2 LQKENI. The CDR3 coding sequence is TGTGCCAGCTCATCAAGGACAGGGCAGAAGCCCCAGCATTTT. This gives the protein CASSSRTGQKPQHF.

The rearrangement joins TRBV27 to TRBJ1-6, with D perhaps matching TRBD1 (6 bases). With 5 bases removed from V and 8 bases from J, the gap between germline ends came to 16 bases. This CDR3 spans 15 amino acids. CDR1 and CDR2 (germline): MNHEY, SMNVEV (reference sequence). The CDR3 spells CASSKNRVTDSPLHF. The CDR3 nucleotides are TGTGCCAGCAGTAAGAACAGGGTTACGGATTCACCCCTCCACTTT.

The rearrangement joins TRBV7-2 to TRBJ2-7; weak D call: TRBD2 (7 bases). The CDR3 is made up of 17 amino acids. Trimming shortened V by 0 bases and J by 2 bases, and 17 bases separated the two germline ends. Germline V gene lookup returns CDR1 SGHTA and CDR2 FQGNSA. CDR3 bases: TGTGCCAGCAGCTTAGCTTCGGGGGGAGGGGGTCCCTACGAGCAGTACTTC. Translated, it gives CASSLASGGGGPYEQYF.

The genes are TRBV19 and TRBJ1-2; the D is unclear. The length of the CDR3 is 15 residues. Trimming stripped 5 bases from V and 8 bases from J, with 21 bases between. Germline-derived CDR1 and CDR2 are LNHDA and SQIVND (reference sequence). The CDR3 DNA follows: TGTGCCAGTAGTCCCCCTCAGGTGGGGAGGAGCGGCTACACCTTC. Encoded protein: CASSPPQVGRSGYTF. Variable domain in full (rest from reference TRBV19 and TRBJ1-2): DGGITQSPKYLFRKEGQNVTLSCEQNLNHDAMYWYRQDPGQGLRLIYYSQIVNDFQKGDIAEGYSVSREKKESFPLTVTSAQKNPTAFYLCASSPPQVGRSGYTFGSGTRLTVV.

This chain connects TRBV18 to TRBJ1-5; D possibly corresponds to TRBD1 (6 bases). The CDR3 is made up of 17 amino acids. Germline CDR1 KGHSH, CDR2 LQKENI. Trimming cost V 6 bases and J 0 bases, with 18 bases left between them. CDR3 DNA: TGTGCCAGCTCGGCATTGGACAGCTTGATTAGCAATCAGCCCCAGCATTTT. This encodes CASSALDSLISNQPQHF.

CDR3 nucleotides: TGCAGCGCCAGACAGGGGTCGGGCTACACCTTC. Encoded protein: CSARQGSGYTF. The chain employs TRBV29-1 and TRBJ1-2; 8 nucleotides align to TRBD1. V lost 7 bases to trimming and J lost 8 bases; unmatched junction nucleotides: 6. The CDR3 length is 11 residues. Per germline, CDR1 SQVTM and CDR2 ANQGSEA.

This clone was detected once. The rearrangement joins TRBV19 to TRBJ1-5; D may be TRBD1 (6 bases). Germline CDR1 reads LNHDA; CDR2 reads SQIVND (reference sequence). The CDR3 is made up of 17 amino acids. Trimming took off 3 bases at V and 3 bases at J, with 18 bases between the two ends. Written as DNA, the CDR3 is TGTGCCAGTAGTATTGGGGGGGGCGGACCATTCAATCAGCCCCAGCATTTT. Protein: CASSIGGGGPFNQPQHF.

This clone was seen more than once but under ten times. This sequence joins TRBV7-2 and TRBJ2-7; 10 bases align to TRBD1. Germline V CDR1 and CDR2: SGHTA, FQGNSA. The length of the CDR3 is 16 residues. The V and J ends lost 5 bases and 6 bases, in that order; junction bases with no gene match: 13. The CDR3 loop is CASSLLSGTGASEQYF. Written as DNA, the CDR3 is TGTGCCAGCAGCCTCCTCAGCGGGACAGGGGCATCCGAGCAGTACTTC.

Of note for this clone: The junction and the germline gene differ at one end; a read error may be behind it. This chain uses TRBV7-7 with TRBJ1-5; the D gene is possibly TRBD1 (6 bases). The germline V gene has CDR1 SSHAT and CDR2 FNYEAQ (reference sequence). CDR3 size: 18 residues. DNA for the CDR3: TGTGCTAGCAGCTTAGAAAAGGACAGCTCTTATAGCAATCAGCCCCAGCATTTT. Translation: CASSLEKDSSYSNQPQHF.

The chain carries TRBV3-1 (or the pseudogene TRBV3-2) and TRBJ1-1; perhaps TRBD1 as D (5 bases). This CDR3 contains 13 residues. Germline-derived CDR1 and CDR2 are LGHDT and YNNKEL (reference sequence). Trimming shortened V by 4 bases and J by 1 base, and 7 bases separated the two germline ends. The CDR3, as DNA: TGTGCCAGCAGCCCCGGACAGAACACTGAAGCTTTCTTT. Translation gives CASSPGQNTEAFF.

The chain is built from TRBV18 and TRBJ1-1; no firm D call. CDR3 length: 13 amino acids. CDR1 is KGHSH and CDR2 is LQKENI in the germline V gene. With 2 bases removed from V and 13 bases from J, the gap between germline ends came to 17 bases. CDR3 DNA sequence: TGTGCCAGCTCACCAGCGGGATACGAGCGGGTTTTCTTT. This gives the protein CASSPAGYERVFF.

The chain is built from TRBV28 and TRBJ1-5; 9 nucleotides line up with TRBD1. J gave up 7 bases and V 2 bases, and 3 bases lay outside the gene matches. Germline lookup yields CDR1 MDHEN and CDR2 SYDVKM. The CDR3 extends over 14 amino acids. This CDR3 is CASSLTGGGQPQHF. The CDR3 DNA reads TGTGCCAGCAGTTTAACAGGGGGCGGGCAGCCCCAGCATTTT.

The gene calls are TRBV5-1 and TRBJ1-5; maybe TRBD1 (5 bases). CDR3 length: 16 amino acids. Germline assignment: CDR1 SGHRS and CDR2 YFSETQ. The ends were cut back, 0 bases at V and 2 bases at J, with 12 bases in the middle. CDR3 loop: CASSLGEGGGNQPQHF. The CDR3 DNA reads TGCGCCAGCAGCTTGGGGGAGGGAGGGGGCAATCAGCCCCAGCATTTT.

This chain connects TRBV18 to TRBJ1-5; TRBD1 might be the D (5 bases). The V gene's germline CDR1 is KGHSH and CDR2 LQKENI. This CDR3 spans 16 amino acids. V lost 2 bases to trimming and J lost 4 bases, with 15 bases between them. DNA for the CDR3: TGTGCCAGCTCACCAAGGGGTCAGGAGGGGAATCAGCCCCAGCATTTT. Its translation is CASSPRGQEGNQPQHF.

This chain uses TRBV9 with TRBJ2-3; D might be TRBD1 (6 bases). The V gene's germline CDR1 is SGDLS and CDR2 YYNGEE. V was shortened by 0 bases and J by 0 bases, with 11 bases between the two germline ends. The length of the CDR3 is 16 residues. CDR3 residues: CASSVGAGGSTDTQYF. CDR3 nucleotide sequence: TGTGCCAGCAGCGTAGGAGCTGGGGGCAGCACAGATACGCAGTATTTT.

CDR3 sequence (DNA): TGTGCCAGCAAATTCCGAGGAGCGGGAGACGACCAAGAGACCCAGTACTTC. It codes for CASKFRGAGDDQETQYF. The chain combines TRBV21-1 with TRBJ2-5; TRBD2, as called in the table, went unchecked against the DNA. TRBV21-1 is designated a pseudogene. This CDR3 is 17 amino acids long.

This chain uses TRBV7-6 with TRBJ1-3; 9 bases are a match to TRBD1. The ends lost 5 bases at V and 7 bases at J; junction bases unmatched: 15. CDR1 is SGHVS and CDR2 is FNYEAQ in the germline V gene. The CDR3 totals 17 residues. CDR3 in DNA: TGTGCCAGCAGCCGGGGGACAGGGAGGTTTCAGGGGAACACCATATATTTT. Residues: CASSRGTGRFQGNTIYF.

The chain has TRBV9 and TRBJ2-3; 7 bases are shared with TRBD1. With 3 bases clipped from V and 2 bases from J, the junction kept 6 bases outside the gene matches. The CDR3 contains 15 residues. The germline gives CDR1 SGDLS, CDR2 YYNGEE. In DNA form, the CDR3 reads TGTGCCAGCAGCGGACAGGGAGTCATCACAGATACGCAGTATTTT. Translation: CASSGQGVITDTQYF.

CDR3 amino acids: CASSLVPTGELFF. The CDR3 nucleotides read TGTGCCAGCAGCTTAGTCCCAACCGGGGAGCTGTTTTTT. The chain employs TRBV7-3 and TRBJ2-2; D not resolved. This CDR3 has 13 residues. CDR1 is SGHTA, CDR2 FQGTGA, per germline. The germline V and J ends were trimmed by 2 bases and 5 bases, with 6 bases remaining between them.

V usage is TRBV5-1 and J usage is TRBJ2-1; 9 nucleotides line up with TRBD1. The CDR3 has 14 amino acids. The germline gives CDR1 SGHRS, CDR2 YFSETQ. V shed 0 bases, J shed 9 bases, and the junction held 4 bases outside the gene matches. CDR3 sequence reads: CASSLDGTGSEQFF. CDR3 nucleotide sequence: TGCGCCAGCAGCTTGGACGGGACAGGGAGTGAGCAGTTCTTC. The full variable domain, completed using reference TRBV5-1 and TRBJ2-1, is KAGVTQTPRYLIKTRGQQVTLSCSPISGHRSVSWYQQTPGQGLQFLFEYFSETQRNKGNFPGRFSGRQFSNSRSEMNVSTLELGDSALYLCASSLDGTGSEQFFGPGTRLTVL.

This clone was observed a single time. The chain employs TRBV7-3 and TRBJ1-1; D perhaps matches TRBD1 (5 bases). CDR1 is SGHTA, CDR2 FQGTGA, per germline. The CDR3 extends over 16 amino acids. Deletions cut 5 bases from V and 1 base from J, with 17 bases between. CDR3 coding DNA: TGTGCCAGCAGCATACAACCAATGACAGCGAACACTGAAGCTTTCTTT. It codes for CASSIQPMTANTEAFF.